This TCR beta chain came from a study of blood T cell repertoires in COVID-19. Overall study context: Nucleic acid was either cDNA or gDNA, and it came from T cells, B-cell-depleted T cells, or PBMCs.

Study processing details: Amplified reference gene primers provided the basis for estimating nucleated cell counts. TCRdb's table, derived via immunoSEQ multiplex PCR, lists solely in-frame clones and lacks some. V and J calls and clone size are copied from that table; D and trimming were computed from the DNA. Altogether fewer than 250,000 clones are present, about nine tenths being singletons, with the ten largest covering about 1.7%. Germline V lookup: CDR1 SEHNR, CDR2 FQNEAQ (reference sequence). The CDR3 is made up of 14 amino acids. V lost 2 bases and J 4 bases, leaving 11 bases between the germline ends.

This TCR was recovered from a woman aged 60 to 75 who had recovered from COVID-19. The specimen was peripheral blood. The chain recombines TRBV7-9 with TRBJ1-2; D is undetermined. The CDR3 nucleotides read TGTGCCAGCAGCTTAAATACAGCATCCTATGGCTACACCTTC. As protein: CASSLNTASYGYTF.